This T cell receptor beta chain was sequenced during a study of OX40 agonist ivuxolimab in advanced cancers. Study information: People who had prior anti-PD-1, anti-PD-L1 or anti-CTLA-4 therapy could take part, and approximately 43% had some. Three dose-escalation patients had partial responses: one with hepatocellular carcinoma and two with cutaneous melanoma. Whole-study results and caveats: Certain nonresponders likewise exhibited a low normalized T-cell clonal expansion. The average count of expanded clones was higher among CD8+ T cells than among CD4+.

CDR1 is KGHSH and CDR2 is LQKENI in the germline V gene. V shed 6 bases and J shed 6 bases, with 9 bases lying between them. There are 11 residues in the CDR3. Only in-frame clones appear in the TCRdb table, and some are missing; sequencing was by immunoSEQ multiplex PCR. Counted here are 65,000 to 95,000 clones, about 91% occurring once; the ten biggest clones make up roughly 6.9%. As for this clone: The antigen is unknown.

Source: CD4+ or CD8+ T cells sorted from blood, taken in a trial of the OX40 agonist ivuxolimab. The clonotype comes from an adult with an advanced solid tumor such as melanoma, head and neck, liver or kidney cancer. V usage is TRBV18 and J usage is TRBJ2-7; a possible D gene is TRBD2 (5 bases). This CDR3 is CASSRDSEQYF. The CDR3, as DNA: TGTGCCAGCTCCCGGGATTCCGAGCAGTACTTC.